This entry lists 19 T cell receptor beta chains sequenced from one sample in a study of T cell repertoires in cytomegalovirus infection. TCRdb used MiXCR to reprocess the reads, holding one entry per CDR3 protein. The repertoire holds fewer than 300,000 distinct CDR3 sequences, with about 26% as singletons. The material sequenced was PBMCs. These TCRs come from a human donor in good health (CMV status not recorded). Some clones in this sample may be carry-over from other donors' samples.

This clonotype occurred a few times. The V call is TRBV19, the J call TRBJ1-5, with D perhaps matching TRBD1 (5 bases). CDR1 LNHDA and CDR2 SQIVND come from the germline V gene (reference sequence). This CDR3 comprises 13 residues. Trimming took 5 bases from V and 10 from J, leaving 15 bases between them. The chain's CDR3 is CASSSTVLGPQHF. CDR3 sequence (DNA): TGTGCCAGTAGTTCGACAGTTCTGGGCCCCCAGCATTTT.

A few counts support this clonotype. The V call is TRBV20-1, the J call TRBJ1-1; D is perhaps TRBD1 (5 bases). V was pared by 5 bases and J by 5 bases, with 15 bases between. The germline gives CDR1 DFQATT, CDR2 SNEGSKA (reference sequence). CDR3 size: 13 residues. The CDR3 is CSAGSLGGTEAFF. The CDR3 nucleotides read TGCAGTGCTGGGTCCTTGGGGGGAACTGAAGCTTTCTTT.

At least ten counts were recorded for this clonotype. V is TRBV2 and J is TRBJ2-3; 7 positions match TRBD2. The length of the CDR3 is 14 residues. CDR1 SNHLY and CDR2 FYNNEI come from the germline V gene. Unmatched junction bases numbered 4, after V lost 3 bases and J lost 4 bases. CDR3 sequence: CASSDSSGADTQYF. CDR3 coding DNA: TGTGCCAGCAGTGACTCTAGCGGCGCAGATACGCAGTATTTT.

The chain employs TRBV20-1 and TRBJ1-5; no definite D call. Germline CDR1 and CDR2: DFQATT and SNEGSKA (reference sequence). The V end lost 4 bases, the J end lost 3 bases, and 10 bases lay between the germline ends. The CDR3 covers 13 residues. CDR3 protein: CSAIKDYNQPQHF. Here the CDR3 DNA reads TGCAGTGCTATCAAGGATTACAATCAGCCCCAGCATTTT.

J is TRBJ2-5 and V is TRBV7-9; TRBD2 matches at 7 bases. This CDR3 has 15 residues. Germline V gene lookup returns CDR1 SEHNR and CDR2 FQNEAQ (reference sequence). The V gene end was trimmed by 5 bases and the J gene end by 0 bases; junction bases not matched to a gene: 6. The CDR3 DNA reads TGTGCCAGCAGCCCCTTTGGGGGGGACCAAGAGACCCAGTACTTC. As protein: CASSPFGGDQETQYF.

The V call is TRBV5-1, the J call TRBJ2-3; perhaps TRBD2 as D (5 bases). The CDR3 has 14 amino acids. Trimming cost V 4 bases and J 3 bases, with 12 bases left between them. Germline V gene data show CDR1 as SGHRS and CDR2 as YFSETQ. CDR3 nucleotide sequence: TGCGCCAGCAGCCCTGTCCCGGGGACAGATACGCAGTATTTT. Amino acid sequence: CASSPVPGTDTQYF.

Comment on this clonotype: A much larger clone sits a single nucleotide away, making a read error possible. The genes are TRBV14 and TRBJ2-3; TRBD1 is a possible D gene (5 bases). Germline assignment: CDR1 SGHDN and CDR2 FVKESK. This CDR3 spans 14 amino acids. CDR3 bases: TGTGCCAGCAGCCCCGACAGTGTCACAGATACGCGGTATTTT. Translation gives CASSPDSVTDTRYF.

The sample holds a few counts of this clonotype. The chain carries TRBV28 and TRBJ2-6; TRBD1 is a possible D gene (6 bases). The CDR3 extends over 16 amino acids. Looked up from germline, CDR1 is MDHEN and CDR2 is SYDVKM. Trimming took 4 bases from V and 0 from J, leaving 10 bases between them. The CDR3 spells CASSSTGSSGANVLTF. In DNA, the CDR3 is TGTGCCAGCAGTTCGACAGGCTCCTCTGGGGCCAACGTCCTGACTTTC. Complete variable domain (other parts from reference TRBV28 and TRBJ2-6): DVKVTQSSRYLVKRTGEKVFLECVQDMDHENMFWYRQDPGLGLRLIYFSYDVKMKEKGDIPEGYSVSREKKERFSLILESASTNQTSMYLCASSSTGSSGANVLTFGAGSRLTVL.

V gene TRBV2 combines with J gene TRBJ1-5; 7 positions match TRBD1. Germline-derived CDR1 and CDR2 are SNHLY and FYNNEI. Trimming at V came to 6 bases and at J to 6 bases, leaving 8 bases not matched to a gene. This CDR3 comprises 14 residues. The CDR3 here is CASSQTGASQPQHF. The CDR3 bases are TGTGCCAGCAGCCAAACAGGGGCGAGTCAGCCCCAGCATTTT.

This chain links TRBV29-1 with TRBJ2-5; D gene unclear. CDR3 length equals 12 residues. V lost 4 bases to trimming and J lost 2 bases, with 8 bases between them. The V gene's germline CDR1 is SQVTM and CDR2 ANQGSEA. CDR3 sequence: CSVARLQETQYF. Here the CDR3 DNA reads TGCAGCGTTGCCCGGCTACAAGAGACCCAGTACTTC. Supplemented by reference TRBV29-1 and TRBJ2-5, the full variable domain reads SAVISQKPSRDICQRGTSLTIQCQVDSQVTMMFWYRQQPGQSLTLIATANQGSEATYESGFVIDKFPISRPNLTFSTLTVSNMSPEDSSIYLCSVARLQETQYFGPGTRLLVL.

This clonotype was seen a few times. V and J are TRBV5-1 and TRBJ1-4; D call uncertain. CDR3 length: 17 residues. V lost 2 bases to trimming and J lost 1 base, with 15 bases between them. The V gene's germline CDR1 is SGHRS and CDR2 YFSETQ. The chain's CDR3 is CASSFDVVGGTNEKLFF. The DNA for the CDR3 is TGCGCCAGCAGCTTCGACGTGGTAGGAGGAACTAATGAAAAACTGTTTTTT.

The V call is TRBV5-1, the J call TRBJ1-4, with 7 positions matching TRBD1. The CDR3 totals 14 residues. J gave up 11 bases and V 0 bases, and 7 bases lay outside the gene matches. CDR1 and CDR2 from the germline V gene are SGHRS and YFSETQ. CDR3 residues: CASSLEVGQSKLFF. As DNA, the CDR3 is TGCGCCAGCAGCTTGGAGGTGGGACAGTCCAAACTGTTTTTT.

A word on this clonotype: The junction does not match germline at one end; this may be a read error. The rearrangement uses TRBV6-2 or TRBV6-3 and TRBJ1-4; D is uncertain. Germline CDR1 MNHEY, CDR2 SVGEGT. The length of the CDR3 is 12 residues. The CDR3 bases are TGTACCAGCAGTCCTGCGGCGGTGGAACTGTTTTTT. It specifies CTSSPAAVELFF.

The rearrangement joins TRBV28 to TRBJ2-7, with D possibly matching TRBD2 (7 bases). V was pared by 1 base and J by 2 bases, with 12 bases between. The CDR3 has 15 residues. The V gene's germline CDR1 is MDHEN and CDR2 SYDVKM. Written as DNA, the CDR3 is TGTGCCAGCAGTTTATCCGAGGGGGGGGCCTACGAGCAGTACTTC. Translation: CASSLSEGGAYEQYF.

This clonotype appeared many times. The CDR3 nucleotides read TGTGCCAGCAGCTTATTCGGGAGTGGGGAGACCCAGTACTTC. Encoded protein: CASSLFGSGETQYF. The chain recombines TRBV7-3 with TRBJ2-5; possible D gene TRBD2, 6 bases. This CDR3 spans 14 amino acids. Germline values: CDR1 SGHTA, CDR2 FQGTGA. The V gene lost 2 bases and the J gene lost 5 bases, with 12 bases spanning the gap.

The CDR3 protein is CASKINGGSRQPQHF. CDR3 sequence (DNA): TGTGCCAGCAAGATAAATGGAGGGTCAAGGCAGCCCCAGCATTTT. The chain joins TRBV12-3 or TRBV12-4 to TRBJ1-5, with no clear D. The V gene lost 7 bases and the J gene lost 7 bases, with 20 bases spanning the gap. CDR3 length: 15 amino acids.

The CDR3 region is CASSSGQFTQYF. The CDR3 nucleotides read TGTGCCAGCAGCTCGGGACAGTTCACCCAGTACTTC. The chain is built from TRBV11-2 and TRBJ2-5; TRBD1 aligns across 7 bases. Germline-derived CDR1 and CDR2 are SGHAT and FQNNGV. The V and J ends lost 4 bases and 8 bases, in that order; junction bases with no gene match: 4. CDR3 size: 12 residues.

This clonotype was recorded many times. The chain carries TRBV7-9 and TRBJ1-6; 7 nucleotides line up with TRBD1. V was clipped by 5 bases and J by 3 bases; unmatched bases: 4. CDR1 and CDR2 from the germline V gene are SEHNR and FQNEAQ (reference sequence). The CDR3 runs 15 residues. Written as DNA, the CDR3 is TGTGCCAGCAGCAGGGGACAGAGCTATAATTCACCCCTCCACTTT. It encodes CASSRGQSYNSPLHF.

This clonotype showed up just a few times. The chain employs TRBV7-2 and TRBJ2-2; TRBD1 or TRBD2 may be the D gene (6 bases each). Germline assignment: CDR1 SGHTA and CDR2 FQGNSA. CDR3 size: 16 residues. Trimming pared 2 bases from V and 5 bases from J, leaving 15 bases between. This CDR3 reads CASSLPDGGQTGELFF. The CDR3 nucleotides are TGTGCCAGCAGCTTACCTGACGGGGGCCAAACCGGGGAGCTGTTTTTT.